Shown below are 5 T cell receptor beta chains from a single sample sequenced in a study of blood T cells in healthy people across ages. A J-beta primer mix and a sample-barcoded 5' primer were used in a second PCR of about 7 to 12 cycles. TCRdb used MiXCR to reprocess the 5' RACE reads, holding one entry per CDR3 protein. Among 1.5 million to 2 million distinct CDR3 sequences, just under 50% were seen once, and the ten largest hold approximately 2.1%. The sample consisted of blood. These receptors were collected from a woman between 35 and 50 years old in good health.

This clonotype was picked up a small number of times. CDR3 in DNA: TGTGCCATCAGACATACCGGGACAGGGGCCTACGAGCAGTACTTC. Translated: CAIRHTGTGAYEQYF. The chain combines TRBV10-3 with TRBJ2-7; 10 positions agree with TRBD1. Germline CDR1 and CDR2: ENHRY and SYGVKD. The trim removed 6 bases at V and 2 bases at J, leaving 7 bases unmatched. This CDR3 is 15 amino acids long.

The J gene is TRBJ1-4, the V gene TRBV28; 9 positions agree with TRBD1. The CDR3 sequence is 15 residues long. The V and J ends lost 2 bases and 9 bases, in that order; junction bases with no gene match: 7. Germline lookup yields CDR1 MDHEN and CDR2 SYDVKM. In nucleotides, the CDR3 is TGTGCCAGCAGTTTACCCGGACAGGGGACGCAAAAACTGTTTTTT. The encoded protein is CASSLPGQGTQKLFF.

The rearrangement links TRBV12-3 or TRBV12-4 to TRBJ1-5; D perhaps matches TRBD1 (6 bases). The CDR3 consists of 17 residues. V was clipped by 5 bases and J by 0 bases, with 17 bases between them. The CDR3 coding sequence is TGTGCCAGCAGTCATAGCCCCAGGGGTTATAGCAATCAGCCCCAGCATTTT. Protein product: CASSHSPRGYSNQPQHF.

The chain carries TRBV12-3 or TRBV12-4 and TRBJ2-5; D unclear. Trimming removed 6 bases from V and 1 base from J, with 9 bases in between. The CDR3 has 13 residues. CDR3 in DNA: TGTGCCAGCAGAATTAACACCCAAGAGACCCAGTACTTC. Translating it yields CASRINTQETQYF.

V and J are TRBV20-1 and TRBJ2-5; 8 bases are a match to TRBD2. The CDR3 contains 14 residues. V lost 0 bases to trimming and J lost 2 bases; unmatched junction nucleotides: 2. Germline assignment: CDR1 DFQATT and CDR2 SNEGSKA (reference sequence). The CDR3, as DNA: TGCAGTGCTAGAGATGGCGGGGGGCAAGAGACCCAGTACTTC. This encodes CSARDGGGQETQYF.